This TCR beta chain emerged from a study of cytomegalovirus exposure and HLA in healthy donors. Vbeta (60) and Jbeta (13) primers were used in the PCR. The table came from immunoSEQ multiplex PCR; TCRdb's copy has only in-frame clones and leaves some out. Of some 170,000 clones detected, around four fifths appear once; the ten largest clones hold 9.5% to 12%. Looked up from germline, CDR1 is SGHAT and CDR2 is FQNNGV. V lost 1 base and J lost 4; bases outside the gene matches: 3. The CDR3 runs to 15 residues. As regards this clone: This sample also contains other DNA sequences that code for the same CDR3.

The specimen was PBMCs. V is TRBV11-2 and J is TRBJ2-7; 11 nucleotides agree with TRBD2. The clonotype was recovered from a man in his fifties in good health and CMV-seropositive. CDR3 sequence: CASSLGLAGGYEQYF. The CDR3 nucleotides read TGTGCCAGCAGCTTAGGGCTAGCGGGAGGATACGAGCAGTACTTC.